The 29 T cell receptor beta chains listed next were all sequenced from one sample in a study of OX40 agonist ivuxolimab in advanced cancers. Measured with immunoSEQ multiplex PCR; TCRdb has only the in-frame clones, and not every one. The sample carries tens of thousands of clones, about nine tenths recorded once. The sample consisted of CD4+ or CD8+ T cells sorted from blood, taken in a trial of the OX40 agonist ivuxolimab. Receptor source: an adult with an advanced solid tumor such as melanoma, head and neck, liver or kidney cancer.

The V call is TRBV5-4, the J call TRBJ2-1, with TRBD2 matching 9 bases. Trimming took 4 bases from V and 12 from J; bases not matched to a gene: 14. CDR3 size: 15 residues. Looked up from germline, CDR1 is SGHNT and CDR2 is YYREEE (reference sequence). CDR3 sequence (DNA): TGTGCCAGCAGCCCGCAGTTTAGGGGCGGGAGGGGGCAGTTCTTC. Translated, it gives CASSPQFRGGRGQFF.

The J gene is TRBJ2-1, the V gene TRBV6-5; D perhaps matches TRBD1 (6 bases). CDR3 size: 13 residues. Germline CDR1 reads MNHEY; CDR2 reads SVGAGI. Trimming stripped 5 bases from V and 10 bases from J, with 15 bases between. The DNA for the CDR3 is TGTGCCAGCAGTAAGGGACAAGGGGCCGAGCAGTTCTTC. Translating it yields CASSKGQGAEQFF.

This chain links TRBV5-1 with TRBJ2-5; 10 bases align to TRBD2. This CDR3 spans 16 amino acids. With V trimmed by 4 bases and J by 6 bases, 12 bases remained unmatched. Germline V gives CDR1 SGHRS, CDR2 YFSETQ. CDR3 sequence: CASSIGLAGAEKTQYF. The CDR3, as DNA: TGCGCCAGCAGCATCGGCCTAGCGGGAGCCGAGAAGACCCAGTACTTC.

The DNA for the CDR3 is TGTGCCAGCACCTCACCTCCGGGGTATGGCTACACCTTC. Translated: CASTSPPGYGYTF. The rearrangement uses TRBV6-5 and TRBJ1-2; D is ambiguous. This CDR3 region has 13 residues. CDR1 MNHEY and CDR2 SVGAGI come from the germline V gene. V lost 7 bases and J 5 bases, leaving 14 bases between the germline ends.

This chain links TRBV6-6 with TRBJ1-1; TRBD1 agrees at 8 bases. From germline, CDR1 is MNHNY and CDR2 SVGAGI (reference sequence). J was trimmed by 2 bases and V by 8 bases; bases with no gene match: 7. This CDR3 comprises 14 residues. CDR3 amino acids: CASFTDRGNTEAFF. CDR3 DNA: TGTGCCAGCTTCACTGACAGGGGTAACACTGAAGCTTTCTTT.

CDR3 sequence (DNA): TGTGCCAGCAGTGCCGCAACTCGGCAGTTCTTC. It codes for CASSAATRQFF. This rearrangement joins TRBV28 to TRBJ2-1; D uncertain. V was trimmed by 5 bases and J by 12 bases, leaving 11 bases between them. The CDR3 has 11 amino acids. In germline, CDR1 is MDHEN, CDR2 SYDVKM.

The count of this clone is one. The chain joins TRBV5-1 to TRBJ1-4; D unclear. CDR3 length equals 16 residues. Germline values: CDR1 SGHRS, CDR2 YFSETQ. V was shortened by 1 base and J by 7 bases, with 17 bases between the two germline ends. The CDR3: CASSLSTAALSEKLFF. CDR3 nucleotide sequence: TGCGCCAGCAGCTTGTCGACGGCAGCCCTGTCTGAAAAACTGTTTTTT.

This chain links TRBV5-1 with TRBJ1-2; D is unresolved. V dropped 7 bases and J dropped 3 bases, with 13 bases sitting between them. Germline-derived CDR1 and CDR2 are SGHRS and YFSETQ. The CDR3 is 13 residues long. CDR3 amino acids: CASAEGSYYGYTF. In DNA form, the CDR3 reads TGCGCCAGCGCCGAAGGGTCCTACTATGGCTACACCTTC.

The CDR3 reads CASSVSYNEQFF. As DNA, the CDR3 is TGTGCCAGCAGTGTGAGCTACAATGAGCAGTTCTTC. The chain recombines TRBV7-9 with TRBJ2-1; D gene unclear. This CDR3 region has 12 residues. V was clipped by 6 bases and J by 3 bases, with 6 bases between them. The germline V gene has CDR1 SEHNR and CDR2 FQNEAQ (reference sequence).

The chain uses TRBV28 and TRBJ2-7; TRBD2 matches at 8 bases. Germline CDR1 is MDHEN and CDR2 is SYDVKM. J was trimmed by 4 bases and V by 7 bases; bases with no gene match: 9. The CDR3 is 14 residues long. CDR3 bases: TGTGCCAGCACTTTGGGAGCGGGAGTTTACGAGCAGTACTTC. It is translated as CASTLGAGVYEQYF.

This sequence joins TRBV6-6 and TRBJ2-5; D is undetermined. Between the trimmed V and J ends, which lost 8 bases and 4 bases, there was a span of 5 bases. This CDR3 comprises 10 residues. CDR1 and CDR2 from the germline V gene are MNHNY and SVGAGI (reference sequence). CDR3 coding DNA: TGTGCCAGCGGTCGAGAGACCCAGTACTTC. It is translated as CASGRETQYF.

This clone was recorded once. The V and J genes are TRBV6-5 and TRBJ2-7; 8 bases align to TRBD2. This CDR3 has 14 residues. V was clipped by 0 bases and J by 2 bases; unmatched bases: 0. Germline CDR1 MNHEY, CDR2 SVGAGI. CDR3 in DNA: TGTGCCAGCAGTTACTCGGGACTAGCCTACGAGCAGTACTTC. Amino acid sequence: CASSYSGLAYEQYF.

The chain combines TRBV19 with TRBJ2-7; 11 nucleotides align to TRBD2. This CDR3 region has 15 residues. Germline lookup yields CDR1 LNHDA and CDR2 SQIVND (reference sequence). The J segment lost 3 bases and the V segment lost 6 bases, leaving 7 bases of the junction unmatched. CDR3 loop: CASRISGTSGYEQYF. The CDR3, as DNA: TGTGCCAGTAGGATTTCCGGGACTAGCGGCTACGAGCAGTACTTC.

In this sample, this clone turned up once. The rearrangement joins TRBV7-2 to TRBJ2-1, with 10 bases aligning to TRBD2. The germline gives CDR1 SGHTA, CDR2 FQGNSA. CDR3 length equals 16 residues. After removal of 1 base from V and 2 bases from J, the junction contained 2 bases not matched to a gene. DNA for the CDR3: TGTGCCAGCAGCTTAGTAGCGGGAGGTCCCTACAATGAGCAGTTCTTC. Translated: CASSLVAGGPYNEQFF. The full variable domain, with the rest looked up from reference TRBV7-2 and TRBJ2-1, is GAGVSQSPSNKVTEKGKDVELRCDPISGHTALYWYRQSLGQGLEFLIYFQGNSAPDKSGLPSDRFSAERTGGSVSTLTIQRTQQEDSAVYLCASSLVAGGPYNEQFFGPGTRLTVL.

The chain links TRBV6-6 to TRBJ1-1, with D perhaps matching TRBD1 (6 bases). V shed 2 bases and J shed 1 base, with 8 bases lying between them. This CDR3 has 14 amino acids. In germline, CDR1 is MNHNY, CDR2 SVGAGI (reference sequence). CDR3 residues: CASSYGGQNTEAFF. The CDR3 bases are TGTGCCAGCAGTTACGGGGGGCAGAACACTGAAGCTTTCTTT.

The chain is built from TRBV5-1 and TRBJ2-5; 11 nucleotides line up with TRBD2. Germline trimming cut 4 bases from V and 5 bases from J; bases unmatched to any gene: 7. The CDR3 is made up of 15 amino acids. Germline CDR1 reads SGHRS; CDR2 reads YFSETQ. CDR3 sequence reads: CASSISGRALETQYF. Written as DNA, the CDR3 is TGCGCCAGCAGCATTAGCGGGAGGGCCTTGGAGACCCAGTACTTC.

This clone has a single count. The chain couples TRBV5-1 to TRBJ2-1; TRBD2 aligns across 12 bases. The length of the CDR3 is 14 residues. CDR1 is SGHRS and CDR2 is YFSETQ in the germline V gene. The junction had 3 bases not matched to a gene; V was cut back by 4 bases and J by 7 bases. Written as DNA, the CDR3 is TGCGCCAGCAGCATAGGGACTAGCGGGAATGAGCAGTTCTTC. It encodes CASSIGTSGNEQFF.

CDR3 protein: CASSQDGDGPQHF. The CDR3 region has the DNA TGTGCCAGCAGCCAAGATGGGGACGGACCCCAGCATTTT. The V and J genes are TRBV14 and TRBJ1-5, with D tentatively TRBD1 (5 bases). CDR1 SGHDN and CDR2 FVKESK come from the germline V gene. V was clipped by 0 bases and J by 10 bases, with 10 bases between them. This CDR3 comprises 13 residues.

The chain has TRBV7-3 and TRBJ1-1; D not certain. With 1 base removed from V and 3 bases from J, the gap between germline ends came to 6 bases. Germline CDR1 reads SGHTA; CDR2 reads FQGTGA. This CDR3 comprises 13 residues. CDR3 DNA: TGTGCCAGCAGCTTAATTGGGTACACTGAAGCTTTCTTT. It translates to CASSLIGYTEAFF.

The chain uses TRBV7-9 and TRBJ2-3, with 11 nucleotides matching TRBD1. CDR3 length: 15 residues. Per the germline V gene, CDR1 is SEHNR and CDR2 is FQNEAQ (reference sequence). Trimming at V came to 4 bases and at J to 3 bases, leaving 3 bases not matched to a gene. Here the CDR3 reads CASSWDRGGTDTQYF. The CDR3 DNA reads as TGTGCCAGCAGCTGGGACAGGGGGGGGACAGATACGCAGTATTTT.

The rearrangement links TRBV5-1 to TRBJ2-2, with 10 positions matching TRBD1. The CDR3 loop spans 15 amino acids. The V gene's germline CDR1 is SGHRS and CDR2 YFSETQ. The V segment lost 5 bases and the J segment 5 bases; nucleotides outside the gene matches: 6. For the CDR3, the DNA is TGCGCCAGCAGTTTGACAGGGGGCTGGACCGGGGAGCTGTTTTTT. Residues: CASSLTGGWTGELFF.

This chain uses TRBV2 with TRBJ2-5, with D tentatively TRBD2 (5 bases). The V end was cut by 2 bases, the J end by 5 bases, with 6 bases between. CDR1 is SNHLY, CDR2 FYNNEI, per germline. The CDR3 consists of 12 residues. The CDR3 loop is CASSESGETQYF. CDR3 nucleotides: TGTGCCAGCAGTGAATCGGGGGAGACCCAGTACTTC. The full variable domain, rest sourced from reference TRBV2 and TRBJ2-5, is EPEVTQTPSHQVTQMGQEVILRCVPISNHLYFYWYRQILGQKVEFLVSFYNNEISEKSEIFDDQFSVERPDGSNFTLKIRSTKLEDSAMYFCASSESGETQYFGPGTRLLVL.

This chain uses TRBV7-9 with TRBJ2-3, with 12 bases aligning to TRBD2. The germline V gene encodes CDR1 SEHNR and CDR2 FQNEAQ (reference sequence). This CDR3 is 16 amino acids long. J gave up 3 bases and V 5 bases, and 6 bases lay outside the gene matches. The CDR3 reads CASSPGTSGWTDTQYF. The CDR3 DNA sequence: TGTGCCAGCAGCCCGGGGACTAGCGGGTGGACAGATACGCAGTATTTT.

V usage is TRBV7-9 and J usage is TRBJ2-2, with D possibly called TRBD1 or TRBD2 (6 bases each). This CDR3 comprises 15 residues. V lost 2 bases to trimming and J lost 7 bases, with 14 bases between them. Germline lookup yields CDR1 SEHNR and CDR2 FQNEAQ (reference sequence). The CDR3 sequence is CASSLTGGSGGELFF. DNA of the CDR3: TGTGCCAGCAGCTTAACCGGGGGCTCGGGCGGGGAGCTGTTTTTT.

The CDR3, as DNA: TGTGCCAGCTCACTCCTCACTACCGGGGAGCTGTTTTTT. Translated: CASSLLTTGELFF. This chain links TRBV18 with TRBJ2-2; unclear D gene. CDR1 is KGHSH and CDR2 is LQKENI in the germline V gene. V lost 4 bases, J lost 5 bases, and 8 bases lay in between. This CDR3 region has 13 residues.

The gene calls are TRBV9 and TRBJ2-2, with D possibly TRBD1 on 5 matching bases. CDR1 SGDLS and CDR2 YYNGEE come from the germline V gene. Deletions cut 6 bases from V and 4 bases from J, with 16 bases between. The CDR3 length is 15 residues. The CDR3 DNA reads as TGTGCCAGCACGGTAGGGGTAGGTTTCACCGGGGAGCTGTTTTTT. The encoded protein is CASTVGVGFTGELFF.

This clone was detected a few times. The V call is TRBV7-8, the J call TRBJ2-7; D not certain. With 5 bases removed from V and 0 bases from J, the gap between germline ends came to 14 bases. Germline lookup yields CDR1 SGHVS and CDR2 FQNEAQ. This CDR3 has 15 residues. This CDR3 is CASSLSTGSSYEQYF. CDR3 DNA: TGTGCCAGCAGCCTATCGACCGGAAGCTCCTACGAGCAGTACTTC.

The V call is TRBV6-6, the J call TRBJ2-5; 12 nucleotides agree with TRBD2. There are 14 residues in the CDR3. V shed 5 bases and J 7 bases; nucleotides not matched to a gene: 5. Germline CDR1 and CDR2: MNHNY and SVGAGI (reference sequence). The DNA of the CDR3 is TGTGCCAGCAGTCACCCTAGCGGGAGGGGGACCCAGTACTTC. This codes for CASSHPSGRGTQYF.

The V gene is TRBV2, the J gene TRBJ1-1; D is undetermined. V lost 4 bases and J 0 bases, leaving 9 bases between the germline ends. The CDR3 is made up of 14 amino acids. Per the germline V gene, CDR1 is SNHLY and CDR2 is FYNNEI. The CDR3, as DNA: TGTGCCAGCAGTGCCTCCCGCTTGAACACTGAAGCTTTCTTT. As protein: CASSASRLNTEAFF.